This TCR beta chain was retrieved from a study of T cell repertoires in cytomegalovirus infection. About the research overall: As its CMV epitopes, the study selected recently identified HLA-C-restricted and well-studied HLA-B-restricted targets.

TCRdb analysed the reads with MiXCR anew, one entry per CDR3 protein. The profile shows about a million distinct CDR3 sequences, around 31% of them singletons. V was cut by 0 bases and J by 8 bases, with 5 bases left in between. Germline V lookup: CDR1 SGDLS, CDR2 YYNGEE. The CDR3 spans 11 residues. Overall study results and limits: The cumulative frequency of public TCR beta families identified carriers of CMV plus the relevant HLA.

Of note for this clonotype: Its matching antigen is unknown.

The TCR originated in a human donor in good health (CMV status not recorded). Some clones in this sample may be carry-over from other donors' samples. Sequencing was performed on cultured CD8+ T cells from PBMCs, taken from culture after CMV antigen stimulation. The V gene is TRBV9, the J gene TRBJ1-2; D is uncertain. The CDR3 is CASSVVKGYTF. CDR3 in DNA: TGTGCCAGCAGCGTAGTGAAGGGCTACACCTTC. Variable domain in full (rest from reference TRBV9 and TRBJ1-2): DSGVTQTPKHLITATGQRVTLRCSPRSGDLSVYWYQQSLDQGLQFLIQYYNGEERAKGNILERFSAQQFPDLHSELNLSSLELGDSALYFCASSVVKGYTFGSGTRLTVV.